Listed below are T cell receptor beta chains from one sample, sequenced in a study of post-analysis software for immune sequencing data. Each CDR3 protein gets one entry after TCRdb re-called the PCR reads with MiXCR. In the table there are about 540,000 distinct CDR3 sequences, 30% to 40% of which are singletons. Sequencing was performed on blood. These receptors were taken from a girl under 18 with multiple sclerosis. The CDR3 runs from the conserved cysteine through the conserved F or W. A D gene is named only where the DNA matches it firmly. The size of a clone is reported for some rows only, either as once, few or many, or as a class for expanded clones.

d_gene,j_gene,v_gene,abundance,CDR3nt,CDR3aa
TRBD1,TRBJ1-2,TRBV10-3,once,TGTGCCATCAGGACCACAGGGGGCGGCTATGGCTACACCTTC,CAIRTTGGGYGYTF
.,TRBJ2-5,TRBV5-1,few,TGCGCCAGCAGCTTGGATCGGGGGGCCATACAAGAGACCCAGTACTTC,CASSLDRGAIQETQYF
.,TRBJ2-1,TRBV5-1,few,TGCGCCAGCAGCTTGGAGGGGCGTTCCGATGAGCAGTTCTTC,CASSLEGRSDEQFF
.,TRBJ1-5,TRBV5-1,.,TGCGCCAGCAGCTTGGAGGCCATCGCAGGTCGAAATCAGCCCCAGCATTTT,CASSLEAIAGRNQPQHF
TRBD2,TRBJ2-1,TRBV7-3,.,TGTGCCAGCAGCTTCGCAGCGGGGGGCAACAATGAGCAGTTCTTC,CASSFAAGGNNEQFF
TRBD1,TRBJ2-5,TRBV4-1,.,TGCGCCAGCAGCCAGCCAAACAGGGGAGAGGCCCAGTACTTC,CASSQPNRGEAQYF
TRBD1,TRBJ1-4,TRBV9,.,TGTGCCAGCAGCACTCGGACAGGGAATGAAAAACTGTTTTTT,CASSTRTGNEKLFF
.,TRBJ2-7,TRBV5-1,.,TGCGCCAGCAGCTTGGCCGGAGGGGCCACCTACGAGCAGTACTTC,CASSLAGGATYEQYF
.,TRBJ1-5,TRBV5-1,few,TGCGCCAGCAGTAAGAATCAGCCCCAGCATTTT,CASSKNQPQHF
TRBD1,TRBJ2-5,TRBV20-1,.,TGCAGTGCTATCGACAGGGGATGGGGCCAAGAGACCCAGTACTTC,CSAIDRGWGQETQYF
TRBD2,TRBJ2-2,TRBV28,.,TGTGCCAGCAGTCCATCTAGCGGGGGGATGAACACCGGGGAGCTGTTTTTT,CASSPSSGGMNTGELFF
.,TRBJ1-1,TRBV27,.,TGTGCCAGCAGTTTGGACAGTCGAACTGAAGCTTTCTTT,CASSLDSRTEAFF
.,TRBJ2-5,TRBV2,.,TGTGCCAGCAGCGGAGACCCTGGATCGGAGACCCAGTACTTC,CASSGDPGSETQYF
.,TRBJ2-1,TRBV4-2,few,TGTGCCAGCAGCCAAGATTGGAGGGCCGGGACCCCGCAGTTCTTC,CASSQDWRAGTPQFF
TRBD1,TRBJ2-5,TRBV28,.,TGTGCCAGCAGTGCACCGGGACAGGCACAAGAGACCCAGTACTTC,CASSAPGQAQETQYF
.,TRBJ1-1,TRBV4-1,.,TGCGCCAGCAGCCAAGAGGGCAGGGGTGTCCCCACTGAAGCTTTCTTT,CASSQEGRGVPTEAFF
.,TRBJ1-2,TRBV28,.,TGTGCCAGCAGTTTTAGTACAAGGGGTGGCTACACCTTC,CASSFSTRGGYTF
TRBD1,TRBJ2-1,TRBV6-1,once,TGTGCCGGCAGTGGGGGACAGGGGGCCTACAATGAGCAGTTCTTC,CAGSGGQGAYNEQFF
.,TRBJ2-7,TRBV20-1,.,TGCAGCCCACGACATGGAGGGACCTACGAGCAGTACTTC,CSPRHGGTYEQYF
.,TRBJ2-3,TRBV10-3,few,TGTGCCATCAGTGAGGTGGTAGAGACAGATACGCAGTATTTT,CAISEVVETDTQYF
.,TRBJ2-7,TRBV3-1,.,TGTGCCAGCAGCCAAGATTCAGTAGGGACCCCTGCTTACGAGCAGTACTTC,CASSQDSVGTPAYEQYF
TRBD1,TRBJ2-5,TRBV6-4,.,TGTGCCAGCAGTCCCGGGACAGGGGCCGGAGAGACCCAGTACTTC,CASSPGTGAGETQYF
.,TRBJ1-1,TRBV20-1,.,TGCAGTGCTGGGGGACAAGTGAACACTGAAGCTTTCTTT,CSAGGQVNTEAFF
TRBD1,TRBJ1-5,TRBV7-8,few,TGTGCCAGCAGTTATGGACAGGGCCGCAATCAGCCCCAGCATTTT,CASSYGQGRNQPQHF
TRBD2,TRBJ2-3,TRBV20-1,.,TGCAGTCCAGAGGAGGCGGGGGGATACACAGATACGCAGTATTTT,CSPEEAGGYTDTQYF
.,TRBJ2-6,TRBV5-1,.,TGCGCCAGCAGCTTTAAAGGACGGACTGGGGCCAACGTCCTGACTTTC,CASSFKGRTGANVLTF
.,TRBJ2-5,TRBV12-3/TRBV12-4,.,TGTGCCAGCAGGTTAGGCTCCACTCAAGAGACCCAGTACTTC,CASRLGSTQETQYF
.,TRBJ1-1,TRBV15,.,TGTGCCACCAGCATGGGCTTCACGGACACTGAAGCTTTCTTT,CATSMGFTDTEAFF
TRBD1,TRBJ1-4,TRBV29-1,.,TGCAGCGCTGCCCGGGGACAGAATAATGAAAAACTGTTTTTT,CSAARGQNNEKLFF
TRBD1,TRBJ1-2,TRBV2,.,TGTGCCAGCAGCGTGGGACAGGGCAGTAACTATGGCTACACCTTC,CASSVGQGSNYGYTF
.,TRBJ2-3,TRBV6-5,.,TGTGCCAGCACCCCGGTCAGAGCCGCAGATACGCAGTATTTT,CASTPVRAADTQYF
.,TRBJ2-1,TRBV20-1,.,TGCAGTGCCAGAGGACAGTTAATTTACAATGAGCAGTTCTTC,CSARGQLIYNEQFF
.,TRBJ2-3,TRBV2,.,TGTGCCAGCAGAAGTCGGAGCCTGATCACAGATACGCAGTATTTT,CASRSRSLITDTQYF
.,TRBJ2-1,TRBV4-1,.,TGCGCCAGCAGCCAAGTGGTGGGGGCTAGCTCCTACAATGAGCAGTTCTTC,CASSQVVGASSYNEQFF
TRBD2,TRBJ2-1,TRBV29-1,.,TGCAGCGTGGGACTAGGGGGGGTCGATGAGCAGTTCTTC,CSVGLGGVDEQFF
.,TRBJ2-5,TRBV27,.,TGTGCCAGCAGGACAGGGACTAGTCGCGAGACCCAGTACTTC,CASRTGTSRETQYF
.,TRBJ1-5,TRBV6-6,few,TGTGCCACCACCCCCTGGGCGGGCAATCAGCCCCAGCATTTT,CATTPWAGNQPQHF
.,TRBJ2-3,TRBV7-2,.,TGTGCCAGCGGCCCAGTGCGGCAGCCGGAGTCCACAGATACGCAGTATTTT,CASGPVRQPESTDTQYF
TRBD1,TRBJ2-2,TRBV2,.,TGTGCCAGCAGTGTATACAGGGGATCCACCGGGGAGCTGTTTTTT,CASSVYRGSTGELFF
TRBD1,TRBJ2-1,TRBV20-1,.,TGCAGTGCTAGTTGGGACAGGGGTTACAATGAGCAGTTCTTC,CSASWDRGYNEQFF
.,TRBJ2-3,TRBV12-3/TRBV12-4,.,TGTGCCAGCAGTTACGACAAATACACAGATACGCAGTATTTT,CASSYDKYTDTQYF
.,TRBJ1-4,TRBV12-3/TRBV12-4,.,TGTGCCAGCAGTCCCTTACAGGACCGACTCCGAAAACTGTTTTTT,CASSPLQDRLRKLFF
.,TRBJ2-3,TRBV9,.,TGTGCCAGCAGCTCACAGCCACAGGCAATCAAAGATACGCAGTATTTT,CASSSQPQAIKDTQYF
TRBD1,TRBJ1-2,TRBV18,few,TGTGCCAGCTCGCCGGGACAGATCTATGGCTACACCTTC,CASSPGQIYGYTF
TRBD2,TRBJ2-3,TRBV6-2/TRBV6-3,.,TGTGCCAGCAGTTCCCCCGGGACTAGGGTAACAGATACGCAGTATTTT,CASSSPGTRVTDTQYF
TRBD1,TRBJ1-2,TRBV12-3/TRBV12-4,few,TGTGCCAGCAGACTCGGGACAGGGACGGTCTATGGCTACACCTTC,CASRLGTGTVYGYTF
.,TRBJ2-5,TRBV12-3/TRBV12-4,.,TGTGCCAGCAGTTTGATCCGGGGACAAGAGACCCAGTACTTC,CASSLIRGQETQYF
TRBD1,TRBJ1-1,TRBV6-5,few,TGTGCCAGCAGCCACCGGACAGGGATAAACACTGAAGCTTTCTTT,CASSHRTGINTEAFF